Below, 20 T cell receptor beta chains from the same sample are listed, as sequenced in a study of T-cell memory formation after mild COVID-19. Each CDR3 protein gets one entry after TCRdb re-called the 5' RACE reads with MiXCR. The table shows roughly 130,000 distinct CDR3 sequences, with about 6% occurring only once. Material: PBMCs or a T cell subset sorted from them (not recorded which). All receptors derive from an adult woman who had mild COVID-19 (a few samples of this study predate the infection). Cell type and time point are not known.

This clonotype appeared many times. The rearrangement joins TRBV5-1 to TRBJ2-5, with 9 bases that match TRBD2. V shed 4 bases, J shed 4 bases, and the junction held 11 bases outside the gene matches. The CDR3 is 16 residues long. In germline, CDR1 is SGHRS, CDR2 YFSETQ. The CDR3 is CASSATASGMRETQYF. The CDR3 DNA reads TGCGCCAGCAGCGCTACAGCTAGCGGGATGCGAGAGACCCAGTACTTC.

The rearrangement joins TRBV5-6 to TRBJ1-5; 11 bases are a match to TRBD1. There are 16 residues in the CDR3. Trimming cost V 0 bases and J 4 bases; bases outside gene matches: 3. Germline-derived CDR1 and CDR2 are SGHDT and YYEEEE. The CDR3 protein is CASSLAGQGVNQPQHF. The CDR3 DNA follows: TGTGCCAGCAGCTTGGCGGGACAGGGGGTGAATCAGCCCCAGCATTTT.

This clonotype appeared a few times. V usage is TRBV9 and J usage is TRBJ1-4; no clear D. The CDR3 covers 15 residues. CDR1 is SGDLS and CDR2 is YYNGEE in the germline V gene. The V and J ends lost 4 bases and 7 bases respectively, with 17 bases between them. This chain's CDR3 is CASSPLGAGGEKLFF. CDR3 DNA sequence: TGTGCCAGCAGCCCGTTGGGTGCCGGAGGTGAAAAACTGTTTTTT.

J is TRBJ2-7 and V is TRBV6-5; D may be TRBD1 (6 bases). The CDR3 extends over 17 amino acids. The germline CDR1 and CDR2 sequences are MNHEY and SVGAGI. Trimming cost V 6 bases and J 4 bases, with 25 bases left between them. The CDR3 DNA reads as TGTGCCAGCAGACGGACCGGGACACACGACCTTCGGTACGAGCAGTACTTC. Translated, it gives CASRRTGTHDLRYEQYF.

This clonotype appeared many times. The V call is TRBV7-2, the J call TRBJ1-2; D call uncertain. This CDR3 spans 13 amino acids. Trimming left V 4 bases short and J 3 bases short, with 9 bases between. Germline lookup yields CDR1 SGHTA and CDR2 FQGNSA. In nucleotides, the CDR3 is TGTGCCAGCAGCTACAGACGGGACTATGGCTACACCTTC. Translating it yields CASSYRRDYGYTF.

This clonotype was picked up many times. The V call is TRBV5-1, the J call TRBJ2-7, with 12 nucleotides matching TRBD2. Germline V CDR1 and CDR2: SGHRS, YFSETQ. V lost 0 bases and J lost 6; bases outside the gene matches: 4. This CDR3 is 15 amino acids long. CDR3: CASSLALAGGGEQYF. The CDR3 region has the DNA TGCGCCAGCAGCTTGGCACTAGCGGGGGGAGGCGAGCAGTACTTC.

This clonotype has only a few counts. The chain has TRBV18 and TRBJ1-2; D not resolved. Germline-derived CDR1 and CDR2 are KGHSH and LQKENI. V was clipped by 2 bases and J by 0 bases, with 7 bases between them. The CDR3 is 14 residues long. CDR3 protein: CASSPEAANYGYTF. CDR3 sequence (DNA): TGTGCCAGCTCACCAGAGGCGGCTAACTATGGCTACACCTTC.

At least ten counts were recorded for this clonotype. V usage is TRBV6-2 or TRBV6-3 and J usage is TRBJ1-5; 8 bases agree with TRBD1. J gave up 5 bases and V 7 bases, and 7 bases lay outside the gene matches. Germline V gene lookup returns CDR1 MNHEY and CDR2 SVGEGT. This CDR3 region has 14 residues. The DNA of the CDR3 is TGTGCCAGCAACGACAGGGGACGGGATCAGCCCCAGCATTTT. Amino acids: CASNDRGRDQPQHF.

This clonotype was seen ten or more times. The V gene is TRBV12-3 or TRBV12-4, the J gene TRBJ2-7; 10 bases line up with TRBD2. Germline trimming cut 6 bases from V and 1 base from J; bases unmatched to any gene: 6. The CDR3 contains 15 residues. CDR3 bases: TGTGCCAGCAGCCGACCTAGCGGGGGTTCCTACGAGCAGTACTTC. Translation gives CASSRPSGGSYEQYF.

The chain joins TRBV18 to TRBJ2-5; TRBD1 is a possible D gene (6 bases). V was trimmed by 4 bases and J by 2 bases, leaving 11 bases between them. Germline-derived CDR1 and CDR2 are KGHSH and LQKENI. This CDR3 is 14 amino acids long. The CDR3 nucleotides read TGTGCCAGCTCACGTCTCAGGGGACAAGAGACCCAGTACTTC. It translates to CASSRLRGQETQYF.

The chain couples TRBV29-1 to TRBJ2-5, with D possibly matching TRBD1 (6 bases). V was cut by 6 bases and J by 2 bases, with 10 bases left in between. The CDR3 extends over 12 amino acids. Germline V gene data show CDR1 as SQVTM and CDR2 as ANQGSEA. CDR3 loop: CSVRTVQETQYF. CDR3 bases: TGCAGCGTGCGGACAGTTCAAGAGACCCAGTACTTC.

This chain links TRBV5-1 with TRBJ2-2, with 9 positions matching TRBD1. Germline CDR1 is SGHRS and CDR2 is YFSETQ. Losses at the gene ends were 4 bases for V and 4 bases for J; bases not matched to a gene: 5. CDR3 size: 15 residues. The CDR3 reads CASSTGTGITGELFF. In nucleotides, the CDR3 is TGCGCCAGCAGCACCGGGACAGGGATCACCGGGGAGCTGTTTTTT. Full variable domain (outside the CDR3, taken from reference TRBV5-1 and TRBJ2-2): KAGVTQTPRYLIKTRGQQVTLSCSPISGHRSVSWYQQTPGQGLQFLFEYFSETQRNKGNFPGRFSGRQFSNSRSEMNVSTLELGDSALYLCASSTGTGITGELFFGEGSRLTVL.

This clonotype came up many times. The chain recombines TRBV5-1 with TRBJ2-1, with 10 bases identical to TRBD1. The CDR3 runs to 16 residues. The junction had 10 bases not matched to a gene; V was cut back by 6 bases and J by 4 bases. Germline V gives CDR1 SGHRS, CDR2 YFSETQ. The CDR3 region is CASTGQGVIGYNEQFF. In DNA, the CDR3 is TGCGCCAGCACCGGACAGGGGGTTATAGGATACAATGAGCAGTTCTTC.

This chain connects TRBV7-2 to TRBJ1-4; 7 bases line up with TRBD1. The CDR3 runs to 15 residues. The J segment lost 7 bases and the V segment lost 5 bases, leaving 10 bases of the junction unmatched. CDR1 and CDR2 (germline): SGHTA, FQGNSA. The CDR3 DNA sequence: TGTGCCAGCAGCCCGACACAGGGGATCAGTGAAAAACTGTTTTTT. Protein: CASSPTQGISEKLFF.

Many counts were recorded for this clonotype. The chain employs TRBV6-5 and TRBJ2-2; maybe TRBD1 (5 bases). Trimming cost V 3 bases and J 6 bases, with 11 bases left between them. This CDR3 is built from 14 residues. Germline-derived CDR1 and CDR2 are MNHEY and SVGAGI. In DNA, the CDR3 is TGTGCCAGCAGTTATTCTAGGGGCGCCGGGGAGCTGTTTTTT. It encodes CASSYSRGAGELFF.

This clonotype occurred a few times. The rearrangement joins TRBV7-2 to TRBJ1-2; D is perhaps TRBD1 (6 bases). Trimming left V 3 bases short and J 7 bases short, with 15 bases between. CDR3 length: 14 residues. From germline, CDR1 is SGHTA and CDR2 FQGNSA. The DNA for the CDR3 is TGTGCCAGCAGCTTCCGGGGGCCGCTTGTTGGCTACACCTTC. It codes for CASSFRGPLVGYTF.

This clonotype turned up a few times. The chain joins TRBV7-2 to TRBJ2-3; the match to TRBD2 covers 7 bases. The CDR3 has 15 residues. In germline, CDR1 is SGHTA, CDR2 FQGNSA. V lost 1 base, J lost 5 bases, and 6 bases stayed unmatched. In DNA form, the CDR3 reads TGTGCCAGCAGCTTAGATGCGGGAGTAATAGATACGCAGTATTTT. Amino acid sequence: CASSLDAGVIDTQYF.

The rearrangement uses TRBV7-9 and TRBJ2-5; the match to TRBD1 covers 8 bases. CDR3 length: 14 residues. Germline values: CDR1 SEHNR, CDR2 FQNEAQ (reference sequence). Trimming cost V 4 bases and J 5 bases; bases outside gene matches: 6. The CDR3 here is CASSSAGGLETQYF. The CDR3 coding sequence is TGTGCCAGCAGCTCCGCAGGGGGCCTTGAGACCCAGTACTTC.

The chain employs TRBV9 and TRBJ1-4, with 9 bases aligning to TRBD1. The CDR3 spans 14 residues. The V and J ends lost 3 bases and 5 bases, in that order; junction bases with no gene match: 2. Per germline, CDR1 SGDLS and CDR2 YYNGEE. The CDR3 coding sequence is TGTGCCAGCAGCGCGGGACAGGGAAATGAAAAACTGTTTTTT. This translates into CASSAGQGNEKLFF.

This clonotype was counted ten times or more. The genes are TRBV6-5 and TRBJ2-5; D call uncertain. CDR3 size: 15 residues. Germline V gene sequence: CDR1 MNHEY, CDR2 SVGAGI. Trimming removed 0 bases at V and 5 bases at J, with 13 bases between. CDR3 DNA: TGTGCCAGCAGTTACTCCCTTGCTGGTGGCGAGACCCAGTACTTC. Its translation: CASSYSLAGGETQYF.